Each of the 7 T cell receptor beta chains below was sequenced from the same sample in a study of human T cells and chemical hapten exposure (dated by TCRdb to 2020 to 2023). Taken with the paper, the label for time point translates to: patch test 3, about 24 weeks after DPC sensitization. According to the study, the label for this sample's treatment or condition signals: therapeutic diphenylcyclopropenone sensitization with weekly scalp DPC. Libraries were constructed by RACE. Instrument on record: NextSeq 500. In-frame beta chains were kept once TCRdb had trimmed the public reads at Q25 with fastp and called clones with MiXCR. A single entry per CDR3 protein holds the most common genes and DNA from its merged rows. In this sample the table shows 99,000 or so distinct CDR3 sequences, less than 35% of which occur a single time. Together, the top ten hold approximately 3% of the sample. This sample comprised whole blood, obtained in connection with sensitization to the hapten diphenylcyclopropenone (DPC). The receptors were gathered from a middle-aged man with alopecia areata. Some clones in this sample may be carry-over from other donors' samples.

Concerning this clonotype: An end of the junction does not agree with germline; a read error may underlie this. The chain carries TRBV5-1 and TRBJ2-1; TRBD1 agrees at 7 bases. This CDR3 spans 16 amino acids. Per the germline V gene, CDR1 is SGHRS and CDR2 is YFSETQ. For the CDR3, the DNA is TGCGCCAGCAGCTTGGCCCCGGGACAGCTCTACAATGAGCGGTTCTTC. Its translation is CASSLAPGQLYNERFF.

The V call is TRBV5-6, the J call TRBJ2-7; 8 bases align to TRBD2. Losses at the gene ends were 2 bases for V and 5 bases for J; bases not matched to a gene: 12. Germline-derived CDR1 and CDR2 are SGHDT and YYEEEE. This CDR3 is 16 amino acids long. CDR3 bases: TGTGCCAGCAGCTTCTCCGGGACTAGTGTCTTCCACGAGCAGTACGTC. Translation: CASSFSGTSVFHEQYV.

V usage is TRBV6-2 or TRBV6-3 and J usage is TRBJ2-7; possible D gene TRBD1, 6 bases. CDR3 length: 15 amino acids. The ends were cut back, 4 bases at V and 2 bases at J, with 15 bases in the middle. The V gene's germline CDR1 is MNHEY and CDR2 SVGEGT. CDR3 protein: CASSWGHLSTYEQYF. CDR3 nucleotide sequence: TGTGCCAGCAGTTGGGGACATCTGAGTACCTACGAGCAGTACTTC.

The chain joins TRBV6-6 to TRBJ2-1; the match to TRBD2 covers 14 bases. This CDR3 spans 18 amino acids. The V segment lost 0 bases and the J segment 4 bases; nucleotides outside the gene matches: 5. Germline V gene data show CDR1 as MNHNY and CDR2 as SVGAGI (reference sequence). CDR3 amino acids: CASSYSTSGRADYNEQFF. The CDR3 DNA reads TGTGCCAGCAGTTACTCGACTAGCGGGAGGGCCGATTACAATGAGCAGTTCTTC.

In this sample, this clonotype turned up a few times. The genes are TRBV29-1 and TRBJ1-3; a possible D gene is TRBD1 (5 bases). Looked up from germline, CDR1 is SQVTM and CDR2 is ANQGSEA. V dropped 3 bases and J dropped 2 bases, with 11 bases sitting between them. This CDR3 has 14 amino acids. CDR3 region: CSVDVGETGNTIYF. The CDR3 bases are TGCAGCGTTGATGTAGGGGAAACTGGAAACACCATATATTTT.

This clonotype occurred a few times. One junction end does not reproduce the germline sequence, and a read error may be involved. The CDR3 reads CSSRGASVTDTQYF. For the CDR3, the DNA is TGCAGTTCTAGAGGGGCTAGCGTCACAGATACGCAGTATTTT. The gene calls are TRBV20-1 and TRBJ2-3; D might be TRBD2 (6 bases). From germline, CDR1 is DFQATT and CDR2 SNEGSKA (reference sequence). This CDR3 comprises 14 residues.

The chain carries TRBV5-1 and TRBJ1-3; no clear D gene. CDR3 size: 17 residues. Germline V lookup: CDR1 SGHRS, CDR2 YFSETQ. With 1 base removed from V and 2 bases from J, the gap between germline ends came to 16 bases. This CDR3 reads CASSLQTVGEPGNTIYF. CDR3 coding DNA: TGCGCCAGCAGCTTGCAAACAGTCGGGGAACCTGGAAACACCATATATTTT.